This T cell receptor beta chain was retrieved from a study of blood T cells in healthy people across ages. About the study: Using template switching, researchers captured about one barcoded beta molecule for each two T cells.

Sample-barcoded 5' priming and a J-beta primer mix drove a second PCR of roughly 6 to 12 cycles. One entry per CDR3 protein, called by TCRdb with MiXCR from the 5' RACE reads. The sample consists of around 1,100,000 distinct CDR3 sequences, approximately 38% of them appearing once. Peripheral blood samples of about 10 milliliters were drawn from each donor. In each sample, at least 6.5 million PBMCs were isolated. Per sample, no less than 6 micrograms of total RNA were extracted. Germline CDR1 and CDR2: SGHRS and YFSETQ. The length of the CDR3 is 14 residues. V was cut by 0 bases and J by 6 bases, with 13 bases left in between.

V is TRBV5-1 and J is TRBJ2-7, with D unresolved. The sequencing input was blood. This sequence originates from a man younger than 35 in good health. The CDR3 here is CASSLGGNSGEQYF. The CDR3 nucleotides are TGCGCCAGCAGCTTGGGTGGAAATAGTGGCGAGCAGTACTTC. Variable domain in full (rest from reference TRBV5-1 and TRBJ2-7): KAGVTQTPRYLIKTRGQQVTLSCSPISGHRSVSWYQQTPGQGLQFLFEYFSETQRNKGNFPGRFSGRQFSNSRSEMNVSTLELGDSALYLCASSLGGNSGEQYFGPGTRLTVT.